This TCR beta chain was captured by sequencing in a study of control samples from healthy donors and cancer patients. TCRdb's copy holds only in-frame clones and misses some; the assay was immunoSEQ multiplex PCR. The table records approximately 100,000 clones, about 88% of them present only once. CDR3 size: 15 residues. Germline loops: CDR1 KGHDR, CDR2 SFDVKD. Trimming shortened V by 4 bases and J by 0 bases, and 9 bases separated the two germline ends. The sequence derives from an older man with lung cancer. The gene calls are TRBV24-1 and TRBJ1-5; maybe TRBD1 (5 bases). The source material was PBMCs. CDR3 amino acids: CATSEGRFSNQPQHF. The CDR3 nucleotides are TGTGCCACCAGTGAGGGACGGTTTAGCAATCAGCCCCAGCATTTT.